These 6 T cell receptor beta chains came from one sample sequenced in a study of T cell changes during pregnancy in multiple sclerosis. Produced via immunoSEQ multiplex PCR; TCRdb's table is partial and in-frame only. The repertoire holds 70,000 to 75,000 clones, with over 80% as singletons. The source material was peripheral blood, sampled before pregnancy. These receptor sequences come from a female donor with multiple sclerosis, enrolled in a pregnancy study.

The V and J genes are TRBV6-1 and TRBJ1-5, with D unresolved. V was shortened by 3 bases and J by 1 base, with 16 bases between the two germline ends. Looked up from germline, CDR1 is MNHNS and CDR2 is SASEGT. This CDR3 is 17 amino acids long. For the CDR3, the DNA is TGTGCCAGCAGTGACAGGTCGGGAGGTTCGAGCAATCAGCCCCAGCATTTT. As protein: CASSDRSGGSSNQPQHF.

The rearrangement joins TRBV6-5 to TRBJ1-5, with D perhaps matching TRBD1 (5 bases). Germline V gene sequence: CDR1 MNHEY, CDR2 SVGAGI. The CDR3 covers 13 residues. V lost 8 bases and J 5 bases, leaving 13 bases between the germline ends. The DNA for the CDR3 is TGTGCCAGCTCAGGGCGTCGGGATCAGCCCCAGCATTTT. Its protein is CASSGRRDQPQHF.

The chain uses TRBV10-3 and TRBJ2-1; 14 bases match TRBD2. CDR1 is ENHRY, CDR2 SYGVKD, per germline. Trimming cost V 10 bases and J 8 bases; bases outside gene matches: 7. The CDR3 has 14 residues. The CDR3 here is CATRLAGGGDEQFF. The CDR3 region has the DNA TGTGCCACTAGACTAGCGGGAGGGGGGGATGAGCAGTTCTTC.

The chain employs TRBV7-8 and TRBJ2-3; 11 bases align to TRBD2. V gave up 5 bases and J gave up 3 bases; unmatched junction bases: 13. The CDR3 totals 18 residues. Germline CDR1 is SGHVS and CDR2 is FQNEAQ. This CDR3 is CASSRDQRLAGNTDTQYF. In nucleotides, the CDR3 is TGTGCCAGCAGCCGTGATCAGCGACTAGCGGGAAATACAGATACGCAGTATTTT.

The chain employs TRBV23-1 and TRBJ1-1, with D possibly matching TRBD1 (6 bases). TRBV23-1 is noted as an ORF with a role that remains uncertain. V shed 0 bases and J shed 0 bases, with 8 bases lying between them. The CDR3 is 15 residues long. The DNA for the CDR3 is TGCGCCAGCAGTCAATCGGGGGGGCTGAACACTGAAGCTTTCTTT. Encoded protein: CASSQSGGLNTEAFF.

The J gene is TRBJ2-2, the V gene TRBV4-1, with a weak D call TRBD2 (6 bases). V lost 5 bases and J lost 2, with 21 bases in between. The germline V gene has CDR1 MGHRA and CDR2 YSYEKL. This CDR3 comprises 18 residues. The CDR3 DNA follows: TGCGCCAGCAGCAACCTGGCGATAGCGGCCGATAACACCGGGGAGCTGTTTTTT. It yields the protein CASSNLAIAADNTGELFF.